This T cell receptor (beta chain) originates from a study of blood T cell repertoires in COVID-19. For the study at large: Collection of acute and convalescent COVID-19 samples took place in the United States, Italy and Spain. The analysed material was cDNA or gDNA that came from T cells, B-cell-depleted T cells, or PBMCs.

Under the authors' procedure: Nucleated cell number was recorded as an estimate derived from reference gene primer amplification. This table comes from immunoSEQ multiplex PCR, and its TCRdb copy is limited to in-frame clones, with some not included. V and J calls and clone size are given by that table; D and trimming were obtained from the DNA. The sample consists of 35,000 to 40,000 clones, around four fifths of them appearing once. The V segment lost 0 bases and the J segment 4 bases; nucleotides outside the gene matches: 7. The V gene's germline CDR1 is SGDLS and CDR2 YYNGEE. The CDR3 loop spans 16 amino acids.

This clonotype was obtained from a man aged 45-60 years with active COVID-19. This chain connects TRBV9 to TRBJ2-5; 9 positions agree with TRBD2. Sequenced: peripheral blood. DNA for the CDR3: TGTGCCAGCAGCGTAGCGGTCGCGGGGGGGATAGAGACCCAGTACTTC. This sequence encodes CASSVAVAGGIETQYF.